These 23 T cell receptor beta chains originate from one sample sequenced in a study of blood T cell repertoires in COVID-19. Sequenced by immunoSEQ multiplex PCR; TCRdb stores in-frame clones only, minus some. Of approximately 160,000 clones listed, about 86% are singletons. The sample comprised PBMCs or T cells enriched from blood (not recorded which). The receptors derive from a woman between 45 and 60 years old in a cohort exposed to, infected with or recovered from COVID-19 (not recorded which).

Only one count was recorded for this clone. The chain employs TRBV5-4 and TRBJ2-3; 8 bases agree with TRBD2. This CDR3 spans 14 amino acids. Trimming removed 2 bases from V and 5 bases from J; junction bases left unmatched: 4. Per the germline V gene, CDR1 is SGHNT and CDR2 is YYREEE (reference sequence). CDR3 DNA: TGTGCCAGCAGCTTAACGGCGGGAGGAGATACGCAGTATTTT. As protein: CASSLTAGGDTQYF. The variable domain in full, completed from reference TRBV5-4 and TRBJ2-3, reads ETGVTQSPTHLIKTRGQQVTLRCSSQSGHNTVSWYQQALGQGPQFIFQYYREEENGRGNFPPRFSGLQFPNYSSELNVNALELDDSALYLCASSLTAGGDTQYFGPGTRLTVL.

This sequence joins TRBV6-6 and TRBJ1-5, with D uncertain. Trimming shortened V by 6 bases and J by 6 bases, and 15 bases separated the two germline ends. The germline V gene has CDR1 MNHNY and CDR2 SVGAGI (reference sequence). This CDR3 contains 14 residues. CDR3 protein: CASRTRVGGQPQHF. CDR3 coding DNA: TGTGCCAGCAGAACAAGAGTGGGAGGTCAGCCCCAGCATTTT.

Written as DNA, the CDR3 is TGTGCCAGCAGTTACTTCGACAGGGGTTATAGCAATCAGCCCCAGCATTTT. This translates into CASSYFDRGYSNQPQHF. The chain couples TRBV6-2 or TRBV6-3 to TRBJ1-5; 8 bases are a match to TRBD1. V lost 1 base and J lost 0; bases outside the gene matches: 5. Germline CDR1 reads MNHEY; CDR2 reads SVGEGT. The CDR3 is 17 residues long.

V usage is TRBV28 and J usage is TRBJ2-1; TRBD2 is a possible D gene (6 bases). Germline V lookup: CDR1 MDHEN, CDR2 SYDVKM. V was shortened by 6 bases and J by 4 bases, with 19 bases between the two germline ends. The CDR3 length is 16 residues. In nucleotides, the CDR3 is TGTGCCAGCAGCGCCGGGGGACGGGGGAGTTACAATGAGCAGTTCTTC. It encodes CASSAGGRGSYNEQFF.

V gene TRBV7-9 combines with J gene TRBJ2-6; possibly TRBD1 for D (5 bases). CDR3 length equals 17 residues. CDR1 and CDR2 from the germline V gene are SEHNR and FQNEAQ (reference sequence). V was clipped by 5 bases and J by 4 bases, with 18 bases between them. For the CDR3, the DNA is TGTGCCAGCAGCCCGGCCAGGGCTGCGAGAGGGGCCAACGTCCTGACTTTC. As protein: CASSPARAARGANVLTF.

The rearrangement links TRBV14 to TRBJ2-4; 10 nucleotides match TRBD1. Per germline, CDR1 SGHDN and CDR2 FVKESK. With 1 base clipped from V and 5 bases from J, the junction kept 2 bases outside the gene matches. The CDR3 spans 15 residues. The CDR3 nucleotides are TGTGCCAGCAGCCAAGTAGGACAGGGGGAAAACATTCAGTACTTC. This encodes CASSQVGQGENIQYF. Complete variable domain (other parts from reference TRBV14 and TRBJ2-4): EAGVTQFPSHSVIEKGQTVTLRCDPISGHDNLYWYRRVMGKEIKFLLHFVKESKQDESGMPNNRFLAERTGGTYSTLKVQPAELEDSGVYFCASSQVGQGENIQYFGAGTRLSVL.

The J gene is TRBJ2-7, the V gene TRBV19; 10 positions agree with TRBD1. The V segment lost 3 bases and the J segment 2 bases; nucleotides outside the gene matches: 1. Germline V gene lookup returns CDR1 LNHDA and CDR2 SQIVND (reference sequence). The CDR3 runs to 14 residues. CDR3 DNA: TGTGCCAGTAGTATTGGGACAGGGGCCTACGAGCAGTACTTC. It is translated as CASSIGTGAYEQYF.

J is TRBJ1-3 and V is TRBV28, with 9 positions matching TRBD1. This CDR3 is built from 15 residues. V lost 4 bases and J lost 4; bases outside the gene matches: 5. The germline gives CDR1 MDHEN, CDR2 SYDVKM. CDR3 sequence reads: CASSSDRGSGNTIYF. The DNA for the CDR3 is TGTGCCAGCAGTTCCGACAGGGGGTCAGGAAACACCATATATTTT.

The CDR3 here is CASSSLTGTSGRARTGELFF. CDR3 sequence (DNA): TGTGCCAGCAGTTCCTTAACCGGGACTAGCGGGAGGGCCCGGACCGGGGAGCTGTTTTTT. The J gene is TRBJ2-2, the V gene TRBV28; 16 bases are shared with TRBD2. CDR1 MDHEN and CDR2 SYDVKM come from the germline V gene. This CDR3 comprises 20 residues. The junction had 13 bases not matched to a gene; V was cut back by 4 bases and J by 5 bases.

The rearrangement links TRBV5-1 to TRBJ1-1, with D possibly matching TRBD1 (6 bases). The V end lost 9 bases, the J end lost 0 bases, and 15 bases lay between the germline ends. The CDR3 has 14 residues. Germline CDR1 reads SGHRS; CDR2 reads YFSETQ. CDR3 sequence (DNA): TGCGCCACCAAGGCCGGGACATTGAACACTGAAGCTTTCTTT. The encoded protein is CATKAGTLNTEAFF.

The V call is TRBV28, the J call TRBJ1-2, with 7 bases identical to TRBD1. Germline values: CDR1 MDHEN, CDR2 SYDVKM. This CDR3 spans 14 amino acids. The junction had 14 bases not matched to a gene; V was cut back by 8 bases and J by 8 bases. CDR3 DNA: TGTGCCAGCCAACCTGGACAGGAGATGTGGGGCTACACCTTC. Translation gives CASQPGQEMWGYTF.

This chain links TRBV19 with TRBJ2-7, with D possibly TRBD1 on 6 matching bases. Germline CDR1 is LNHDA and CDR2 is SQIVND (reference sequence). The CDR3 loop spans 14 amino acids. Trimming left V 6 bases short and J 0 bases short, with 12 bases between. CDR3 DNA: TGTGCCAGTAGACAGACAGGCGACTCCTACGAGCAGTACTTC. It is translated as CASRQTGDSYEQYF.

The chain carries TRBV10-1 and TRBJ2-2; 7 nucleotides agree with TRBD1. V dropped 3 bases and J dropped 2; count of bases not matched to a gene: 6. CDR1 WNHNN and CDR2 SYGVQD come from the germline V gene (reference sequence). CDR3 length: 16 residues. CDR3 DNA: TGCGCCAGCAGTGAAATTAGGGGGCAAAACACCGGGGAGCTGTTTTTT. Its translation is CASSEIRGQNTGELFF.

V is TRBV5-1 and J is TRBJ2-7; 11 bases fit TRBD2. The CDR3 runs to 16 residues. The V gene's germline CDR1 is SGHRS and CDR2 YFSETQ. The V gene end was trimmed by 2 bases and the J gene end by 9 bases; junction bases not matched to a gene: 13. Here the CDR3 reads CASSFSTSGIKLGQYF. In nucleotides, the CDR3 is TGCGCCAGCAGCTTCTCGACTAGCGGGATAAAGCTGGGGCAGTACTTC.

This sequence joins TRBV7-2 and TRBJ2-4; 7 positions agree with TRBD2. V shed 1 base and J 1 base; nucleotides not matched to a gene: 4. Germline values: CDR1 SGHTA, CDR2 FQGNSA. The CDR3 totals 16 residues. The CDR3 loop is CASSLVGEGAKNIQYF. CDR3 DNA: TGTGCCAGCAGCTTAGTTGGGGAGGGGGCCAAAAACATTCAGTACTTC.

CDR3 in DNA: TGTGCCAGCAGCCAAGATCGGGTCGAGCAGTACTTC. It translates to CASSQDRVEQYF. V gene TRBV3-1 (or the pseudogene TRBV3-2) combines with J gene TRBJ2-7, with no clear D. The length of the CDR3 is 12 residues. V was pared by 0 bases and J by 6 bases, with 6 bases between. From germline, CDR1 is LGHDT and CDR2 YNNKEL (reference sequence).

V gene TRBV20-1 combines with J gene TRBJ2-3; 7 bases are shared with TRBD1. Germline CDR1 DFQATT, CDR2 SNEGSKA (reference sequence). This CDR3 is 14 amino acids long. The V and J ends lost 6 bases and 1 base, in that order; junction bases with no gene match: 7. The CDR3, as DNA: TGCAGTGCCAGTGACAGGGTTGGCACAGATACGCAGTATTTT. It is translated as CSASDRVGTDTQYF.

The chain is built from TRBV27 and TRBJ1-5, with D possibly TRBD1 on 5 matching bases. Trimming took 1 base from V and 5 from J, leaving 12 bases between them. The CDR3 runs to 15 residues. Looked up from germline, CDR1 is MNHEY and CDR2 is SMNVEV (reference sequence). The CDR3 reads CASSLFSGLDQPQHF. The CDR3 coding sequence is TGTGCCAGCAGTTTATTCTCAGGGCTGGATCAGCCCCAGCATTTT.

The rearrangement uses TRBV9 and TRBJ2-1; TRBD1 might be the D (8 bases). Germline assignment: CDR1 SGDLS and CDR2 YYNGEE. Trimming took 0 bases from V and 9 from J, leaving 16 bases between them. The CDR3 length is 15 residues. CDR3 DNA: TGTGCCAGCAGCGTAGTTACAGGGGGGGTTAGTGAGCAGTTCTTC. Its translation: CASSVVTGGVSEQFF.

This chain joins TRBV3-1 (or the pseudogene TRBV3-2) and TRBJ2-6; tentatively, D is TRBD1 (6 bases). V was cut by 1 base and J by 2 bases, with 12 bases left in between. CDR1 is LGHDT and CDR2 is YNNKEL in the germline V gene (reference sequence). This CDR3 is built from 17 residues. CDR3 in amino acids: CASSQGTVLTGANVLTF. CDR3 in DNA: TGTGCCAGCAGCCAAGGGACAGTCCTAACTGGGGCCAACGTCCTGACTTTC.

The chain carries TRBV27 and TRBJ2-1; no clear D. Trimming took off 8 bases at V and 4 bases at J, with 6 bases between the two ends. Per the germline V gene, CDR1 is MNHEY and CDR2 is SMNVEV (reference sequence). The CDR3 totals 11 residues. The CDR3 loop is CASVQYNEQFF. CDR3 DNA: TGTGCCAGCGTACAGTACAATGAGCAGTTCTTC.

This rearrangement joins TRBV5-4 to TRBJ2-6, with TRBD1 matching over 12 bases. With 4 bases clipped from V and 0 bases from J, the junction kept 5 bases outside the gene matches. The CDR3 contains 18 residues. In germline, CDR1 is SGHNT, CDR2 YYREEE (reference sequence). The CDR3 reads CASSGGDRGLSGANVLTF. Here the CDR3 DNA reads TGTGCCAGCAGCGGGGGGGACAGGGGGCTCTCTGGGGCCAACGTCCTGACTTTC.

The rearrangement joins TRBV29-1 to TRBJ2-5; 7 bases align to TRBD1. Germline CDR1 reads SQVTM; CDR2 reads ANQGSEA. The CDR3 covers 13 residues. V lost 5 bases to trimming and J lost 2 bases; unmatched junction nucleotides: 5. The CDR3 is CSVTPRGQETQYF. DNA for the CDR3: TGCAGCGTTACCCCCAGGGGGCAAGAGACCCAGTACTTC.